A selection of T cell receptor beta chains follows, all from one sample in a study of CXCR3-negative and CXCR3-positive naive CD8 T cells. TCRdb reprocessed the 5' RACE reads, with one entry per CDR3 protein and no DNA. The sample spans about 130,000 distinct CDR3 sequences; the ten largest clones claim 0.45% to 0.6%. The specimen was naive CXCR3- CD8+ T cells from blood. Receptors were obtained from a human donor in good health. Some clones in this sample may be carry-over from other donors' samples. The CDR3 runs from the conserved cysteine through the conserved F or W.

>TRBV10-3|TRBJ2-5
CAISEAGGAWETQYF
>TRBV27|TRBJ2-7
CASSSDPYEQYF
>TRBV7-9|TRBJ2-7
CASSLEFYEQYF
>TRBV6-6|TRBJ2-3
CASRPLPGQGRGTDTQYF
>TRBV5-5|TRBJ2-1
CDSSLAAGIEQFF
>TRBV27|TRBJ2-5
CASRPLPRTGPQETQYF
>TRBV12-3/TRBV12-4|TRBJ1-1
CASSFRVGGDEAFF
>TRBV5-1|TRBJ2-1
CASSWLSSGRANEQFF
>TRBV20-1|TRBJ2-1
CSARGTGTGTYNEQFF
>TRBV28|TRBJ2-1
CASSLDAAGQYYNEQFF
>TRBV12-3/TRBV12-4|TRBJ2-2
CASSSLSRNTGELFF
>TRBV11-3|TRBJ1-1
CASSLAGVTTEAFF
>TRBV4-1|TRBJ1-5
CASSQVTGPQPQHF
>TRBV25-1|TRBJ2-2
CASSVRGPNTGELFF
>TRBV6-1|TRBJ2-1
CASSLAGGLDNEQFF
>TRBV27|TRBJ2-7
CASLRAGESYEQYF
>TRBV21-1|TRBJ1-1
CATHTPGQMNTEAFF
>TRBV4-2|TRBJ2-7
CASSRGTKSYEQYF
>TRBV14|TRBJ1-1
CASRPVMNTEAFF
>TRBV7-9|TRBJ1-2
CASSLARAPQGLAGYTF
>TRBV2|TRBJ1-1
CASSLDRENTEAFF
>TRBV5-1|TRBJ2-7
CASSLGSHSYEQYF
>TRBV27|TRBJ1-1
CASRWTSWGGNTEAFF
>TRBV7-8|TRBJ2-2
CASSPSVPTNTGELFF
>TRBV7-2|TRBJ2-2
CASSNALAGPNTWELFF
>TRBV5-6|TRBJ2-1
CASSLNLPDEQFF
>TRBV7-3|TRBJ1-1
CASSPTGARNTEAFF
>TRBV20-1|TRBJ2-7
CSARDYQGVMYEQYF
>TRBV6-2/TRBV6-3|TRBJ2-1
CASRQRGVYNEQFF
>TRBV12-3/TRBV12-4|TRBJ2-1
CASSLSGGRGEQFF
>TRBV29-1|TRBJ2-7
CSVESLGTETYEQYF
>TRBV29-1|TRBJ2-7
CSVTGTESSYEQYF
>TRBV27|TRBJ2-7
CASSPESFVEQYF
>TRBV20-1|TRBJ2-1
CSAREGVADSPYNEQFF
>TRBV14|TRBJ2-3
CASSRWPPGTDTDTQYF
>TRBV7-2|TRBJ2-5
CASSPEPPQVQETQYF
>TRBV5-1|TRBJ1-1
CASSLDDSTTEAFF
>TRBV28|TRBJ2-3
CASSLLISSTDTQYF
>TRBV28|TRBJ2-7
CASQTEGWYEQYF
>TRBV28|TRBJ2-2
CASSLVTGPAELFF
>TRBV4-2|TRBJ2-7
CASSQNPLSYEQYF
>TRBV14|TRBJ2-7
CASSHRIYEQYF
>TRBV14|TRBJ2-1
CASSQGLAGAYDEQFF
>TRBV28|TRBJ2-7
CASAGLSYEQYF
>TRBV7-3|TRBJ2-3
CASSLTSGALDTQYF
>TRBV29-1|TRBJ2-7
CSVRTAYEQYF
>TRBV15|TRBJ2-3
CATSIPDTQYF
>TRBV12-3/TRBV12-4|TRBJ2-7
CASSGTSESSSYEQYF
>TRBV6-2/TRBV6-3|TRBJ2-7
CASSQTSREQYF
>TRBV27|TRBJ2-5
CASSSPREGVETQYF
>TRBV29-1|TRBJ2-7
CSVRQANSYEQYF
>TRBV6-5|TRBJ1-1
CASSYSSGGRAFF
>TRBV7-8|TRBJ2-7
CASSYLAAGSILEQYF
>TRBV4-1|TRBJ2-7
CASSQVSSAGYEQYF
>TRBV7-9|TRBJ1-1
CASSLIVGPANTEAFF